The present T cell receptor (beta chain) was sequenced within a study of blood T cell repertoires in COVID-19. The count of this clone is one. The J segment lost 6 bases and the V segment lost 4 bases, leaving 10 bases of the junction unmatched. Germline V gives CDR1 SGDLS, CDR2 YYNGEE. The CDR3 loop spans 16 amino acids. In the authors' methods: Counts of nucleated cells, estimated from reference gene primer amplification, were obtained. Sequencing used immunoSEQ multiplex PCR; TCRdb keeps in-frame clones, though not all of them. Clone size and the V and J calls come from that table; the DNA yielded D and trimming. The sample lists 130,000 to 150,000 clones; about 85% were seen once.

What was sequenced was peripheral blood. The origin of this receptor is a woman aged 40-49 years with active or convalescent COVID-19. This chain links TRBV9 with TRBJ2-3, with TRBD1 matching 11 bases. The chain's CDR3 is CASSTRTGGDSDTQYF. CDR3 sequence (DNA): TGTGCCAGCAGCACCCGGACAGGGGGCGATTCGGATACGCAGTATTTT.